This T cell receptor beta chain stems from a study of blood T cell repertoires in COVID-19. Study details: Acute-phase and convalescent COVID-19 samples originated in the United States, Italy and Spain.

Original processing methods: For nucleated cells, counts were estimated from reference gene primer amplification. The repertoire was sequenced with immunoSEQ multiplex PCR; TCRdb's copy has only in-frame clones and lacks some. V, J and clone size are those of that table, while D and trimming were read from the DNA. The data show roughly 240,000 clones, 65% to 90% seen once. Trimming removed 4 bases from V and 7 bases from J; junction bases left unmatched: 3. CDR1 and CDR2 (germline): SGHRS, YFSETQ. The CDR3 contains 14 residues. What was sequenced was peripheral blood. The TCR was taken from a woman in her 70s with acute or convalescent COVID-19. The chain has TRBV5-1 and TRBJ1-6, with 9 bases aligning to TRBD1. The CDR3 here is CASSKGQGNSPLHF. In nucleotides, the CDR3 is TGCGCCAGCAGCAAGGGACAGGGAAATTCACCCCTCCACTTT. Based on the CDR3 plus reference TRBV5-1 and TRBJ1-6, the full variable domain is KAGVTQTPRYLIKTRGQQVTLSCSPISGHRSVSWYQQTPGQGLQFLFEYFSETQRNKGNFPGRFSGRQFSNSRSEMNVSTLELGDSALYLCASSKGQGNSPLHFGNGTRLTVT.